This T cell receptor beta chain appears in the sequencing data of a study of cytomegalovirus exposure and HLA in healthy donors. Study-level background: Falling in the Caucasian-associated ancestry cluster were 81% of around 370 genotyped donors. Regarding the study as a whole: Sequences of the TCR beta chain were said to predict the HLA-A and HLA-B alleles of most subjects accurately. In a later analysis, parvovirus B19, influenza, CMV and Epstein-Barr virus appeared linked to several top co-occurrence clusters. It was likely that a cluster of highly shared sequence variants was a sequencing artifact.

The PCR ran on 60 Vbeta and 13 Jbeta primers. Profiling relied on immunoSEQ multiplex PCR, and the TCRdb table lists in-frame clones only, not all of them. The sample lists 200,000 to 250,000 clones; approximately 80% were seen once. As concerns this clone: Its antigen is not known.

The CDR3 consists of 14 residues. The V gene end was trimmed by 10 bases and the J gene end by 5 bases; junction bases not matched to a gene: 12. In germline, CDR1 is LNHDA, CDR2 SQIVND (reference sequence). This TCR derives from a man aged 50 or older in good health and CMV-seronegative. V usage is TRBV19 and J usage is TRBJ1-1, with 8 bases lining up with TRBD1. Material: PBMCs. The CDR3, as DNA: TGTGCCACCCTACCTGACAGGGGAGGGACTGAAGCTTTCTTT. Translation: CATLPDRGGTEAFF.